The source of this TCR beta chain is a study of OX40 agonist ivuxolimab in advanced cancers. Study background: Patients with prior anti-PD-1, anti-PD-L1 or anti-CTLA-4 therapy were eligible; approximately 40% had some.

It was autoimmune disease history or systemic immunosuppression that excluded patients. Collection of blood occurred at baseline, at cycle 4 day 1, and at cycle 7 day 1. General observations from the study: At 0.1 to 3.0 mg/kg and by week 6, clonal expansion occurred in CD4+ and CD8+ blood T cells.

As to this clone: Its specificity is unknown.

TCRdb keeps only in-frame clones here, not all; method: immunoSEQ multiplex PCR. The sample shows about 12,000 clones, about 81% of them seen only once. The CDR3 has 15 residues. The source is an adult with an advanced solid tumor such as melanoma, head and neck, liver or kidney cancer. Here the sequenced sample was CD4+ or CD8+ T cells sorted from blood, taken in a trial of the OX40 agonist ivuxolimab. The chain uses TRBV21-1 and TRBJ2-2. TRBV21-1 is a pseudogene segment. The CDR3, as DNA: TGTGCCAGCAGCCGACGGTGTAGTGACACCGGGGAGCTGTTTTTT. Its protein is CASSRRCSDTGELFF.